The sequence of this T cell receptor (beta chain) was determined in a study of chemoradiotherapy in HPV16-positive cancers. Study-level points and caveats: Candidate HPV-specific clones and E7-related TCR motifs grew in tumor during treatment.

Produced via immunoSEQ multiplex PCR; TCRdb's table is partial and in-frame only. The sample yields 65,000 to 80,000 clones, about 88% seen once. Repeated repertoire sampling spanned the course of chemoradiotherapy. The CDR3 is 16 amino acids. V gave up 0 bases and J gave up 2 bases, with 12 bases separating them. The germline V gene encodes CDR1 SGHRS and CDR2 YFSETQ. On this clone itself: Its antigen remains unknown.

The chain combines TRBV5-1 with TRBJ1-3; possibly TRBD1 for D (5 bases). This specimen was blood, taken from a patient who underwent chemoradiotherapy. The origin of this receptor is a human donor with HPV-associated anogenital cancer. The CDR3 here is CASSLARPRAGNTIYF. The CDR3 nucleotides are TGCGCCAGCAGCTTGGCGAGACCCAGGGCTGGAAACACCATATATTTT. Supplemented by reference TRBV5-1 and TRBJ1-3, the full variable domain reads KAGVTQTPRYLIKTRGQQVTLSCSPISGHRSVSWYQQTPGQGLQFLFEYFSETQRNKGNFPGRFSGRQFSNSRSEMNVSTLELGDSALYLCASSLARPRAGNTIYFGEGSWLTVV.